The TCR beta chain described here comes from a study of HIV-infected patients and healthy controls. General study findings and limits: Study cohorts differed slightly in age and sex, but this did not explain diversity differences.

Reverse transcription used around 500 ng RNA and constant-region primers for alpha and beta. Separate chain-specific third strand synthesis with multiplexing indices produced the alpha and beta libraries. Ligation attached cDNA to a 5' RACE adapter that carried a random hexamer and SP2 site. Second strand DNA was synthesized using a primer at the SP2 site. Each molecule carried a 12-nucleotide identifier made of two joined random hexamers added before amplification. Using its own MiXCR run on the 5' RACE reads, TCRdb lists one record per CDR3 protein. The sample carries about 10,000 distinct CDR3 sequences, roughly a tenth recorded once. With 6 bases removed from V and 4 bases from J, the gap between germline ends came to 12 bases. This CDR3 region has 13 residues. The germline V gene has CDR1 DFQATT and CDR2 SNEGSKA (reference sequence). The repertoire came from unfractionated whole blood and reflected all unsorted peripheral T cells.

In its sample, this clonotype ranks as medium-sized. Its antigen is unidentified. This chain uses TRBV20-1 with TRBJ2-2; D possibly corresponds to TRBD2 (6 bases). The receptor was isolated from an adult with HIV infection. The material was blood, obtained before antiretroviral therapy. The CDR3 sequence: CSAPVGGTGELFF. The CDR3 DNA sequence: TGCAGTGCCCCAGTGGGGGGCACCGGGGAGCTGTTTTTT.